These 4 T cell receptor beta chains originate from one sample sequenced in a study of T cells in Graves' hyperthyroidism and ophthalmopathy. Amplified TCR beta CDR3 regions derived from RNA transcripts. The HTBI set primed first-round TCR CDR3 RT-PCR. TCRdb ran MiXCR on the multiplex PCR reads and lists one entry per CDR3 protein. The sample has about 640,000 distinct CDR3 sequences; 20% are singletons. Sequenced: blood. All receptors derive from a man aged 30 to 45 with Graves' ophthalmopathy.

This chain connects TRBV19 to TRBJ1-5; D is perhaps TRBD1 (5 bases). The V and J ends lost 1 base and 4 bases respectively, with 17 bases between them. The CDR3 runs to 17 residues. The germline CDR1 and CDR2 sequences are LNHDA and SQIVND (reference sequence). The CDR3: CASSIGYDSLANQPQHF. The CDR3 DNA sequence: TGTGCCAGTAGTATAGGTTACGACAGCCTAGCAAATCAGCCCCAGCATTTT.

V is TRBV18 and J is TRBJ2-5, with D unclear. This CDR3 is built from 15 residues. Per the germline V gene, CDR1 is KGHSH and CDR2 is LQKENI. Trimming left V 3 bases short and J 3 bases short, with 14 bases between. CDR3 nucleotides: TGTGCCAGCTCACCTCAGAGAGGAGTCGAAGAGACCCAGTACTTC. It encodes CASSPQRGVEETQYF.

The chain employs TRBV20-1 and TRBJ2-7, with D possibly TRBD1 on 5 matching bases. The CDR3 loop spans 13 amino acids. The germline V gene has CDR1 DFQATT and CDR2 SNEGSKA (reference sequence). The V end lost 6 bases, the J end lost 2 bases, and 14 bases lay between the germline ends. This CDR3 is CSALDTDPYEQYF. The CDR3 bases are TGCAGTGCCCTGGACACCGACCCCTACGAGCAGTACTTC.

The gene calls are TRBV20-1 and TRBJ2-2, with no clear D. Germline V CDR1 and CDR2: DFQATT, SNEGSKA (reference sequence). The CDR3 sequence is 15 residues long. V lost 0 bases and J lost 10, with 18 bases in between. In DNA, the CDR3 is TGCAGTGCTAGAGATGTGGATCGGACGGATGAGGAGCTGTTTTTT. This translates into CSARDVDRTDEELFF.